A selection of T cell receptor beta chains follows, all from one sample in a study of T cell responses to AZD1222 COVID-19 vaccine. Profiled with immunoSEQ multiplex PCR; TCRdb holds only in-frame clones, not every one. Counted here are some 200,000 clones, 92% occurring once; the ten biggest clones make up 10%. The starting material was peripheral blood, obtained on day 0 of AZD1222 vaccination. These receptors came from an adult in good health. CDR3s include the opening cysteine and the closing phenylalanine or tryptophan. The D gene is left open where the match is weak. Expanded clones get a size class; other rows say once, few or many, or leave the size out.

D	size	J	V	DNA	CDR3
.	many	TRBJ1-5	TRBV30	TGTGCCTGGTCGCGGGGGTTGGGCAATCAGCCCCAGCATTTT	CAWSRGLGNQPQHF
.	.	TRBJ1-6	TRBV28	TGTGCCAGCAGTTTAAGAACCCCGTGGAATTCACCCCTCCACTTT	CASSLRTPWNSPLHF
.	few	TRBJ1-5	TRBV2	TGTGCCAGCAGTGCCGGCGGAGGGAGCAATCAGCCCCAGCATTTT	CASSAGGGSNQPQHF
TRBD1	.	TRBJ2-2	TRBV6-2/TRBV6-3	TGTGCCAGCAGCTCACACAGGGGAATGAGCACCGGGGAGCTGTTTTTT	CASSSHRGMSTGELFF
.	.	TRBJ2-3	TRBV10-3	TGTGCCATCAGGGAGTCCACGGGGGGCAACACAGATACGCAGTATTTT	CAIRESTGGNTDTQYF
TRBD2	.	TRBJ2-1	TRBV5-1	TGCGCCAGCAGCTTGGGGGGGACTAGCGCCGACAATGAGCAGTTCTTC	CASSLGGTSADNEQFF
.	.	TRBJ1-1	TRBV5-1	TGCGCCAGCAGCACCGCGAGGGGGAACACTGAAGCTTTCTTT	CASSTARGNTEAFF
.	.	TRBJ1-2	TRBV3-1/TRBV3-2	TGTGCCAGTGCCATGGGCCGAGATGGCTACACCTTC	CASAMGRDGYTF
.	.	TRBJ1-1	TRBV27	TGTGCCAGCAGTTTAAGGTATAGCCTGAACACTGAAGCTTTCTTT	CASSLRYSLNTEAFF
.	once	TRBJ2-1	TRBV19	TGTGCCAGTAGTATCAACGCGAGGCCCAATGAGCAGTTCTTC	CASSINARPNEQFF
.	.	TRBJ1-1	TRBV12-3/TRBV12-4	TGTGCCAGCAGGGAGCTGGGTAGCACTGAAGCTTTCTTT	CASRELGSTEAFF
TRBD1	.	TRBJ1-4	TRBV7-9	TGTGCCAGCAGCCAATACAGGGGAGAGAATGAAAAACTGTTTTTT	CASSQYRGENEKLFF
TRBD2	many	TRBJ2-1	TRBV6-4	TGTGCCAGCAGTGACGGACTAGCGGAGAGCAATGAGCAGTTCTTC	CASSDGLAESNEQFF
.	.	TRBJ1-3	TRBV10-3	TGTGCCATCAGCGACATGGACACCTCTGGAAACACCATATATTTT	CAISDMDTSGNTIYF
TRBD2	.	TRBJ2-1	TRBV19	TGTGCCAGTAGTCTTCGTTCTAGCGGCAAGTGGAATGAGCAGTTCTTC	CASSLRSSGKWNEQFF
.	.	TRBJ2-6	TRBV5-5	TGTGCCAGCTCATTCCCCAGGTCTGGGGCCAACGTCCTGACTTTC	CASSFPRSGANVLTF
TRBD1	.	TRBJ2-1	TRBV28	TGTGCCAGCACTTCAGGGGGCAACTACAATGAGCAGTTCTTC	CASTSGGNYNEQFF
.	once	TRBJ1-2	TRBV27	TGTGCCAGCAGTTCCCCCGGGGATAACTATGGCTACACCTTC	CASSSPGDNYGYTF
TRBD2	.	TRBJ2-3	TRBV2	TGTGCCAGCAAGGTAGCGGGAGGTTCAGATACGCAGTATTTT	CASKVAGGSDTQYF
.	.	TRBJ2-5	TRBV6-6	TGTGCCAGCAGTTACTCGGGGGCTCCCGGGGAGACCCAGTACTTC	CASSYSGAPGETQYF
TRBD1	.	TRBJ1-2	TRBV24-1	TGTGCCACCAGTGAGCCCACAGGGGACTCTAACTATGGCTACACCTTC	CATSEPTGDSNYGYTF
.	.	TRBJ1-1	TRBV5-1	TGCGCCAGCAGCTTGGACAGGGTTATGAACACTGAAGCTTTCTTT	CASSLDRVMNTEAFF
.	.	TRBJ1-5	TRBV4-2	TGTGCCAGCAGCCAAGAGCAGGACAGCAATCAGCCCCAGCATTTT	CASSQEQDSNQPQHF
TRBD1	.	TRBJ1-4	TRBV5-1	TGCGCCAGCAGCTCCGGACAGGAGATTAATGAAAAACTGTTTTTT	CASSSGQEINEKLFF
.	.	TRBJ2-7	TRBV5-1	TGCGCCAGCAGCTTGGGGGCCCCGGGGCCCTACGAGCAGTACTTC	CASSLGAPGPYEQYF
.	.	TRBJ1-5	TRBV27	TGTGCCAGCAGTTTATTTGGGGGGCGTCAGCCCCAGCATTTT	CASSLFGGRQPQHF
.	.	TRBJ1-1	TRBV19	TGTGCCAGTAGTCTTAGTCTGAACACTGAAGCTTTCTTT	CASSLSLNTEAFF